The source of this T cell receptor (beta chain) is a study of blood T cells in healthy people across ages. Next came a second PCR, run for about 7 to 12 cycles, which used a sample-barcoded 5' primer along with a J-beta primer mix. TCRdb used MiXCR to reprocess the 5' RACE reads, holding one entry per CDR3 protein. The sample shows fewer than 2,000,000 distinct CDR3 sequences, roughly 43% of them seen only once. J was trimmed by 0 bases and V by 7 bases; bases with no gene match: 10. Germline values: CDR1 SGHKS, CDR2 YYEKEE (reference sequence). CDR3 length: 15 amino acids. The TCR sequence derives from a human donor in good health. The genes are TRBV5-5 and TRBJ2-7; 7 bases are shared with TRBD1. Sequences were obtained from blood. The CDR3 DNA reads as TGTGCCAGCCGCTGGGGACAGACCTCCTCCTACGAGCAGTACTTC. Translating it yields CASRWGQTSSYEQYF.